This entry lists 22 T cell receptor beta chains sequenced from one sample in a study of shared clonotypes between healthy human individuals. Naive CD8 cells, CD45RO-negative and positively selected for CCR7, excluded terminally differentiated effector memory CD45RA+ cells. Data came from immunoSEQ multiplex PCR; TCRdb stores just in-frame clones and leaves some out. The table lists approximately 840,000 clones, roughly 96% of them singletons, with around 0.25% in the top ten. The sample was naive CD8+ T cells sorted from blood. The receptors shown here come from a man aged 25 to 45 in good health.

The chain uses TRBV5-1 and TRBJ2-7; TRBD2 matches 16 bases. Per the germline V gene, CDR1 is SGHRS and CDR2 is YFSETQ. The V gene end was trimmed by 2 bases and the J gene end by 3 bases; junction bases not matched to a gene: 5. The CDR3 contains 17 residues. This chain's CDR3 is CASSLGTSGRGIYEQYF. The CDR3 region has the DNA TGCGCCAGCAGCTTAGGGACTAGCGGGAGGGGAATCTACGAGCAGTACTTC.

The chain uses TRBV6-5 and TRBJ2-1; D remains ambiguous. CDR1 is MNHEY and CDR2 is SVGAGI in the germline V gene. Between the trimmed V and J ends, which lost 6 bases and 5 bases, there was a span of 14 bases. The CDR3 has 14 amino acids. This chain's CDR3 is CASRKTPVDNEQFF. The CDR3 coding sequence is TGTGCCAGCAGGAAGACCCCCGTGGACAATGAGCAGTTCTTC.

J is TRBJ1-1 and V is TRBV29-1; the D gene is possibly TRBD1 (6 bases). The length of the CDR3 is 12 residues. Per germline, CDR1 SQVTM and CDR2 ANQGSEA. CDR3 DNA: TGCTTGGGGGGGGCCCTGAACACTGAAGCTTTCTTT. Residues: CLGGALNTEAFF. Full variable domain (outside the CDR3, taken from reference TRBV29-1 and TRBJ1-1): SAVISQKPSRDICQRGTSLTIQCQVDSQVTMMFWYRQQPGQSLTLIATANQGSEATYESGFVIDKFPISRPNLTFSTLTVSNMSPEDSSIYLCLGGALNTEAFFGQGTRLTVV.

The CDR3 coding sequence is TGCGCCAGCAGCTGGACCGGGACTAGCGGGAGCGGATCCTACAATGAGCAGTTCTTC. Translating it yields CASSWTGTSGSGSYNEQFF. The V and J genes are TRBV5-1 and TRBJ2-1; 14 nucleotides agree with TRBD2. V shed 3 bases, J shed 1 base, and the junction held 9 bases outside the gene matches. This CDR3 has 19 residues. Germline V CDR1 and CDR2: SGHRS, YFSETQ.

The rearrangement joins TRBV9 to TRBJ2-3; perhaps TRBD2 as D (6 bases). Germline V gives CDR1 SGDLS, CDR2 YYNGEE. The CDR3 is 15 amino acids. Trimming took 2 bases from V and 2 from J, leaving 12 bases between them. DNA of the CDR3: TGTGCCAGCAGCGTTAGCGGCACTCTCACAGATACGCAGTATTTT. It yields the protein CASSVSGTLTDTQYF.

The genes are TRBV5-6 and TRBJ2-2, with 13 bases fitting TRBD2. Germline-derived CDR1 and CDR2 are SGHDT and YYEEEE. The CDR3 is 17 amino acids. V shed 4 bases and J 7 bases; nucleotides not matched to a gene: 10. In nucleotides, the CDR3 is TGTGCCAGCAGCACCGGACTAGCGGGAGTACTGAACGGGGAGCTGTTTTTT. Its translation is CASSTGLAGVLNGELFF.

The chain combines TRBV2 with TRBJ2-5, with D perhaps TRBD2 (7 bases). Trimming took off 3 bases at V and 4 bases at J, with 12 bases between the two ends. Germline CDR1 reads SNHLY; CDR2 reads FYNNEI. This CDR3 region has 14 residues. CDR3 coding DNA: TGTGCCAGCAGTGACTGGGGGGGCCGAGAGACCCAGTACTTC. It yields the protein CASSDWGGRETQYF.

V is TRBV5-6 and J is TRBJ2-7; 8 bases align to TRBD2. Trimming took 3 bases from V and 0 from J; bases not matched to a gene: 8. CDR1 is SGHDT, CDR2 YYEEEE, per germline. This CDR3 is built from 16 residues. Written as DNA, the CDR3 is TGTGCCAGCAGCTGGACGGCGGGAGGTAGCTCCTACGAGCAGTACTTC. It is translated as CASSWTAGGSSYEQYF.

This chain joins TRBV28 and TRBJ2-7, with 12 bases fitting TRBD2. This CDR3 region has 16 residues. Looked up from germline, CDR1 is MDHEN and CDR2 is SYDVKM. The trim removed 5 bases at V and 0 bases at J, leaving 5 bases unmatched. The CDR3 DNA sequence: TGTGCCAGCAGTCCCTCTAGCGGGAGGGCCTCCTACGAGCAGTACTTC. Translating it yields CASSPSSGRASYEQYF.

This chain links TRBV28 with TRBJ1-3; possible D gene TRBD1, 6 bases. CDR3 length equals 18 residues. Germline assignment: CDR1 MDHEN and CDR2 SYDVKM. Trimming pared 5 bases from V and 0 bases from J, leaving 20 bases between. The CDR3 DNA reads TGTGCCAGCAGTAGCTTTGTGGCCACAGGGAACTCTGGAAACACCATATATTTT. This encodes CASSSFVATGNSGNTIYF.

This chain joins TRBV11-2 and TRBJ2-7; 7 nucleotides match TRBD1. This CDR3 region has 18 residues. The V gene end was trimmed by 0 bases and the J gene end by 2 bases; junction bases not matched to a gene: 13. CDR1 and CDR2 from the germline V gene are SGHAT and FQNNGV. The CDR3 protein is CASSLDSTLTGTTYEQYF. DNA of the CDR3: TGTGCCAGCAGCTTAGATTCCACCCTGACAGGGACGACCTACGAGCAGTACTTC.

This chain uses TRBV7-7 with TRBJ2-1, with TRBD2 matching over 8 bases. Germline CDR1 is SSHAT and CDR2 is FNYEAQ (reference sequence). This CDR3 contains 16 residues. After removal of 2 bases from V and 5 bases from J, the junction contained 8 bases not matched to a gene. This CDR3 is CASSLISSGSHNEQFF. The CDR3 DNA sequence: TGTGCCAGCAGCTTAATTTCTAGCGGGTCCCACAATGAGCAGTTCTTC.

A few counts support this clone. V and J are TRBV5-4 and TRBJ2-7; tentatively, D is TRBD1 (6 bases). The CDR3 loop spans 14 amino acids. Trimming cost V 2 bases and J 2 bases, with 11 bases left between them. The germline V gene encodes CDR1 SGHNT and CDR2 YYREEE (reference sequence). The CDR3 is CASSFQGIAYEQYF. CDR3 nucleotides: TGTGCCAGCAGCTTTCAGGGGATCGCCTACGAGCAGTACTTC.

The rearrangement links TRBV11-2 to TRBJ1-1; D unresolved. Looked up from germline, CDR1 is SGHAT and CDR2 is FQNNGV. The V end lost 2 bases, the J end lost 8 bases, and 9 bases lay between the germline ends. The CDR3 has 12 residues. The CDR3 DNA reads as TGTGCCAGCAGCTTACAAAGAAGGGAAGCTTTCTTT. This encodes CASSLQRREAFF.

The rearrangement joins TRBV30 to TRBJ2-3; either TRBD1 or TRBD2 may supply D (6 bases each). Germline CDR1 reads GTSNPN; CDR2 reads SVGIG (reference sequence). There are 15 residues in the CDR3. The ends were cut back, 2 bases at V and 0 bases at J, with 12 bases in the middle. The CDR3 DNA follows: TGTGCCTGGAGTAAGGGGGGCTCTAGCACAGATACGCAGTATTTT. Encoded protein: CAWSKGGSSTDTQYF.

This chain uses TRBV7-9 with TRBJ2-7; maybe TRBD1 (5 bases). From germline, CDR1 is SEHNR and CDR2 FQNEAQ (reference sequence). The CDR3 sequence is 15 residues long. The ends were cut back, 5 bases at V and 2 bases at J, with 16 bases in the middle. The DNA of the CDR3 is TGTGCCAGCAGCACCCTGCGACAGACCACCTACGAGCAGTACTTC. Amino acid sequence: CASSTLRQTTYEQYF.

The gene calls are TRBV28 and TRBJ1-2; 9 positions match TRBD1. After removal of 5 bases from V and 4 bases from J, the junction contained 8 bases not matched to a gene. Germline CDR1 MDHEN, CDR2 SYDVKM. This CDR3 has 15 amino acids. CDR3: CASSGKGDRVYGYTF. CDR3 in DNA: TGTGCCAGCAGTGGAAAGGGGGACAGGGTCTATGGCTACACCTTC.

The chain is built from TRBV6-1 and TRBJ2-1; D is uncertain. The CDR3 is 16 residues long. The germline V gene has CDR1 MNHNS and CDR2 SASEGT. The ends were cut back, 1 base at V and 4 bases at J, with 14 bases in the middle. CDR3 sequence: CASSEEGPTLYNEQFF. In nucleotides, the CDR3 is TGTGCCAGCAGTGAAGAAGGACCAACCTTATACAATGAGCAGTTCTTC.

The chain carries TRBV10-3 and TRBJ2-7; 9 bases align to TRBD2. The CDR3 is 14 amino acids. V was pared by 7 bases and J by 2 bases, with 6 bases of the junction left unmatched. Germline V gene lookup returns CDR1 ENHRY and CDR2 SYGVKD. Written as DNA, the CDR3 is TGTGCCATCACTACGACTAGCGGACCCTACGAGCAGTACTTC. It translates to CAITTTSGPYEQYF.

This clone was seen only once. The chain uses TRBV6-5 and TRBJ2-7, with TRBD1 as a possible D gene (5 bases). Per germline, CDR1 MNHEY and CDR2 SVGAGI. V lost 7 bases to trimming and J lost 3 bases, with 10 bases between them. The CDR3 runs 12 residues. CDR3 sequence (DNA): TGTGCCAGCAAAGACAGCCGCTACGAGCAGTACTTC. It translates to CASKDSRYEQYF.

The chain combines TRBV5-1 with TRBJ2-1; 9 bases are a match to TRBD2. Germline CDR1 SGHRS, CDR2 YFSETQ. V lost 7 bases to trimming and J lost 6 bases; unmatched junction nucleotides: 5. The CDR3 spans 13 residues. CDR3 protein: CASGTSLSNEQFF. In DNA, the CDR3 is TGCGCCAGCGGGACTAGCCTTTCCAATGAGCAGTTCTTC.

The chain recombines TRBV12-5 with TRBJ1-2; the match to TRBD1 covers 11 bases. With V trimmed by 4 bases and J by 4 bases, 8 bases remained unmatched. CDR1 and CDR2 from the germline V gene are LGHNT and FRNRAP. This CDR3 has 16 residues. The CDR3 here is CASGSDWTGGGYGYTF. CDR3 coding DNA: TGTGCTAGTGGTTCGGACTGGACAGGGGGCGGCTATGGCTACACCTTC. The full variable domain, in which reference TRBV12-5 and TRBJ1-2 provide the parts outside the CDR3, is DARVTQTPRHKVTEMGQEVTMRCQPILGHNTVFWYRQTMMQGLELLAYFRNRAPLDDSGMPKDRFSAEMPDATLATLKIQPSEPRDSAVYFCASGSDWTGGGYGYTFGSGTRLTVV.